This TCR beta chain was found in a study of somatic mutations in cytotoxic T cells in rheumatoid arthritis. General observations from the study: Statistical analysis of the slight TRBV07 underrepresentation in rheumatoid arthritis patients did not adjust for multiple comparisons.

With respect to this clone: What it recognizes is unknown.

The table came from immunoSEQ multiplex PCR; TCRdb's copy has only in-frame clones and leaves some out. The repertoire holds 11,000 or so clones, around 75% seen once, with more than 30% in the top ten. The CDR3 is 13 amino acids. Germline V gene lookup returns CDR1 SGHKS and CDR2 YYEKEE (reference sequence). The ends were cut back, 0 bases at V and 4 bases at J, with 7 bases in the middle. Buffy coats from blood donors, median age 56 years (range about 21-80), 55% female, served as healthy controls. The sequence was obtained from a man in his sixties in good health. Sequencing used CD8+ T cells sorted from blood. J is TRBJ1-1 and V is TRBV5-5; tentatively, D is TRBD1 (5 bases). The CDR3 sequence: CASSLGGGTEAFF. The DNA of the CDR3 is TGTGCCAGCAGCTTGGGGGGCGGCACTGAAGCTTTCTTT.